These T cell receptor beta chains were read from a single sample in a study of cytomegalovirus exposure and HLA in healthy donors. Sequenced by immunoSEQ multiplex PCR; TCRdb stores in-frame clones only, minus some. This repertoire shows just over 20,000 clones, approximately 97% found once; its top ten account for 8% to 10%. The sample consisted of PBMCs. These receptors were collected from a man aged 30 to 39 in good health and CMV-seropositive. CDR3s include the opening cysteine and the closing phenylalanine or tryptophan. The D gene is left open where the match is weak. Rows give clone size only sometimes, using once, few, many, or a class for an expanded clone.

v_gene	abundance	j_gene	d_gene	CDR3aa	CDR3nt
TRBV27	once	TRBJ2-1	.	CASRIYRSSYNEQFF	TGTGCCAGCCGAATTTATAGGAGCTCCTACAATGAGCAGTTCTTC
TRBV5-4	.	TRBJ2-1	.	CASSSARGQNEQFF	TGTGCCAGCAGCTCGGCGCGGGGTCAAAATGAGCAGTTCTTC
TRBV18	.	TRBJ1-5	TRBD1	CASSPPWTGSGQPQHF	TGTGCCAGCTCACCACCCTGGACAGGATCGGGTCAGCCCCAGCATTTT
TRBV10-1	.	TRBJ2-7	TRBD1	CASSDLLGGFRYF	TGCGCCAGCAGTGACCTTCTAGGGGGCTTTCGGTACTTC
TRBV18	.	TRBJ2-7	TRBD2	CASSPRSSGSSEQYF	TGTGCCAGCTCACCGAGGTCTAGCGGGAGTAGCGAGCAGTACTTC
TRBV5-1	.	TRBJ2-7	.	CASTTDYPSYEQYF	TGCGCCAGCACCACTGACTATCCATCCTACGAGCAGTACTTC
TRBV6-5	.	TRBJ2-7	.	CASSLQGEQYF	TGTGCCAGCAGCTTACAGGGCGAGCAGTACTTC
TRBV27	few	TRBJ1-4	TRBD1	CASGRDRTSGTNEKLFF	TGTGCCAGCGGCCGGGACAGGACAAGTGGAACTAATGAAAAACTGTTTTTT
TRBV27	.	TRBJ1-5	.	CASSLAPVYNQPQHF	TGTGCCAGCAGTTTAGCCCCAGTATACAATCAGCCCCAGCATTTT
TRBV18	once	TRBJ1-4	.	CASSAIANTGRFNEKLFF	TGTGCCAGCTCGGCAATCGCGAACACGGGGAGATTTAATGAAAAACTGTTTTTT
TRBV19	.	TRBJ2-7	.	CASRLSGSSTYEQYF	TGTGCCAGTAGACTCTCTGGGAGTAGCACCTACGAGCAGTACTTC
TRBV4-1	.	TRBJ2-7	TRBD1	CASSQLDRDADEQYF	TGCGCCAGCAGCCAACTCGACAGGGATGCGGACGAGCAGTACTTC
TRBV7-2	.	TRBJ2-7	.	CASSQTGGLGSEQYF	TGTGCCAGCAGCCAAACCGGGGGGCTAGGATCCGAGCAGTACTTC
TRBV30	.	TRBJ2-1	TRBD2	CAWSVTSGNEQFF	TGTGCCTGGAGTGTGACTAGCGGAAATGAGCAGTTCTTC
TRBV27	.	TRBJ2-2	.	CASSRRLHTGELFF	TGTGCCAGCAGTAGAAGACTCCACACCGGGGAGCTGTTTTTT
TRBV28	.	TRBJ2-7	TRBD2	CASSLRGVGRASGMYEQYF	TGTGCCAGCAGCCTCAGAGGGGTTGGGAGGGCTAGCGGGATGTACGAGCAGTACTTC
TRBV6-6	.	TRBJ2-7	TRBD1	CASSTRTGAYEQYF	TGTGCCAGCAGTACACGGACAGGCGCCTACGAGCAGTACTTC
TRBV2	few	TRBJ2-1	TRBD1	CASSRGQGAYNEQFF	TGTGCCAGCAGTAGGGGACAGGGAGCCTACAATGAGCAGTTCTTC
TRBV28	.	TRBJ2-1	TRBD2	CASSFFSRREQTNEQFF	TGTGCCAGCAGTTTTTTCTCTAGGCGGGAGCAAACCAATGAGCAGTTCTTC
TRBV28	.	TRBJ2-3	TRBD2	CASSLAGAADTQYF	TGTGCCAGCAGTTTAGCGGGAGCCGCAGATACGCAGTATTTT
TRBV28	.	TRBJ2-1	.	CASRTTGDEQFF	TGTGCCAGCAGGACTACGGGGGATGAGCAGTTCTTC
TRBV10-3	.	TRBJ2-3	TRBD2	CAISGTSGNPQQYF	TGTGCCATCAGTGGGACTAGCGGGAACCCTCAGCAGTATTTT
TRBV5-1	.	TRBJ1-1	.	CASSLAGQGPTEAFF	TGCGCCAGCAGCTTGGCCGGGCAGGGGCCCACTGAAGCTTTCTTT
TRBV10-3	.	TRBJ1-1	.	CAARDRSGTEAFF	TGTGCCGCTCGGGATCGGTCCGGCACTGAAGCTTTCTTT
TRBV29-1	once	TRBJ2-1	TRBD2	CSVEMLAGYNEQFF	TGCAGCGTTGAAATGCTAGCGGGATACAATGAGCAGTTCTTC
TRBV6-1	.	TRBJ2-5	TRBD1	CASSEEGGQVQYF	TGTGCCAGCAGTGAAGAGGGGGGACAGGTCCAGTACTTC
TRBV28	.	TRBJ2-1	TRBD2	CASAGRGFSGSYNEQFF	TGTGCCAGCGCAGGGAGGGGTTTTTCGGGCTCCTACAATGAGCAGTTCTTC
TRBV10-3	.	TRBJ1-5	.	CAISESRESQPQHF	TGTGCCATCAGTGAGTCGAGGGAAAGTCAGCCCCAGCATTTT